A selection of T cell receptor beta chains follows, all from one sample in a study of blood T cell repertoires in COVID-19. TCRdb's copy holds only in-frame clones and misses some; the assay was immunoSEQ multiplex PCR. The table records about 170,000 clones, around four fifths of them present only once. The material sequenced was peripheral blood. The receptors stem from a man aged 35 to 55 who had recovered from COVID-19. The CDR3 runs from the conserved cysteine through the conserved F or W. The D gene is left open where the match is weak. Clone size is given for some rows only: seen once, a few or many times, or a class if the clone is expanded.

clone_size: .
j_call: TRBJ1-1
v_call: TRBV7-2
d_call: .
cdr3_nt: TGTGCCAGCAGCTCTAGACGGGTGAACACTGAAGCTTTCTTT
cdr3_aa: CASSSRRVNTEAFF

clone_size: .
j_call: TRBJ2-5
v_call: TRBV2
d_call: .
cdr3_nt: TGTGCCAGCAGTGAATTGGGACACGGGTTGAAGACCCAGTACTTC
cdr3_aa: CASSELGHGLKTQYF

clone_size: once
j_call: TRBJ2-1
v_call: TRBV6-5
d_call: .
cdr3_nt: TGTGCCAGCAGTTACGTCGGTGAGCAGTTCTTC
cdr3_aa: CASSYVGEQFF

clone_size: .
j_call: TRBJ1-1
v_call: TRBV27
d_call: TRBD1
cdr3_nt: TGTGCCAGCAGTCCCAGTTGGGGACAGGGAGGGGGTGAAGCTTTCTTT
cdr3_aa: CASSPSWGQGGGEAFF

clone_size: once
j_call: TRBJ1-6
v_call: TRBV5-6
d_call: TRBD1
cdr3_nt: TGTGCCAGCAGCCGGGACAGGGATTCACCCCTCCACTTT
cdr3_aa: CASSRDRDSPLHF

clone_size: .
j_call: TRBJ2-1
v_call: TRBV6-2/TRBV6-3
d_call: .
cdr3_nt: TGTGCCAGCAGTTACTCGACTACGACCTGGGATGAGCAGTTCTTC
cdr3_aa: CASSYSTTTWDEQFF

clone_size: .
j_call: TRBJ2-6
v_call: TRBV7-2
d_call: TRBD1
cdr3_nt: TGTGCCAGCAGACGCAGGGGGTTTGGAAATTCTGGGGCCAACGTCCTGACTTTC
cdr3_aa: CASRRRGFGNSGANVLTF

clone_size: .
j_call: TRBJ1-1
v_call: TRBV3-1/TRBV3-2
d_call: TRBD1
cdr3_nt: TGTGCCAGCAGCCCGATCCTCGGGCCAGGGGGCGAGTACTCTGAAGCTTTCTTT
cdr3_aa: CASSPILGPGGEYSEAFF

clone_size: .
j_call: TRBJ2-1
v_call: TRBV4-2
d_call: .
cdr3_nt: TGTGCCAGCAGCTCCACTCCCGGGTCCCTTGGGGGGAATGAGCAGTTCTTC
cdr3_aa: CASSSTPGSLGGNEQFF

clone_size: .
j_call: TRBJ1-2
v_call: TRBV5-1
d_call: TRBD1
cdr3_nt: TGCGCCAGCAGCCGGGGACAGGGATGGGGCTACACCTTC
cdr3_aa: CASSRGQGWGYTF

clone_size: .
j_call: TRBJ2-3
v_call: TRBV12-1
d_call: .
cdr3_nt: TGTGCCAGCACCGCAGGGACCGTAACACTAGCGGGAGGGCCTAGCACAGATACGCAGTATTTT
cdr3_aa: CASTAGTVTLAGGPSTDTQYF

clone_size: .
j_call: TRBJ1-6
v_call: TRBV5-8
d_call: TRBD1
cdr3_nt: TGTGCCAGCAGATACCCCGGGACAGGGAATAATTCACCCCTCCACTTT
cdr3_aa: CASRYPGTGNNSPLHF

clone_size: .
j_call: TRBJ2-7
v_call: TRBV7-9
d_call: TRBD2
cdr3_nt: TGTGCCAGCAGCTTAAGAATCGGGGGGTCCTACGAGCAGTACTTC
cdr3_aa: CASSLRIGGSYEQYF

clone_size: once
j_call: TRBJ1-2
v_call: TRBV4-1
d_call: .
cdr3_nt: TGCGCCAGCAGGGGGGGGAAAAGTGCGGTGAATGGCTACACCTTC
cdr3_aa: CASRGGKSAVNGYTF

clone_size: .
j_call: TRBJ2-7
v_call: TRBV5-1
d_call: .
cdr3_nt: TGCGCCAGCAGCGGAATGGGACACTCATACGAGCAGTACTTC
cdr3_aa: CASSGMGHSYEQYF

clone_size: .
j_call: TRBJ1-5
v_call: TRBV12-5
d_call: .
cdr3_nt: TGTGCTAGTGGTTTGGTCCTCGGGACTGCGAGCCTTGATCAGCCCCAGCATTTT
cdr3_aa: CASGLVLGTASLDQPQHF

clone_size: .
j_call: TRBJ1-6
v_call: TRBV7-6
d_call: .
cdr3_nt: TGTGCCAGCAGCTTAGCGTCGAGGGCCGCCGGAATAAGCTCCTATAATTCACCCCTCCACTTT
cdr3_aa: CASSLASRAAGISSYNSPLHF

clone_size: .
j_call: TRBJ1-5
v_call: TRBV27
d_call: .
cdr3_nt: TGTGCCAGCACAAAAGAACAGGTCTATAGCAATCAGCCCCAGCATTTT
cdr3_aa: CASTKEQVYSNQPQHF

clone_size: .
j_call: TRBJ2-1
v_call: TRBV19
d_call: TRBD2
cdr3_nt: TGTGCCAGTAGTGAAACTAGCGGGAGCTATCACAATGAGCAGTTCTTC
cdr3_aa: CASSETSGSYHNEQFF

clone_size: .
j_call: TRBJ2-5
v_call: TRBV6-5
d_call: TRBD2
cdr3_nt: TGTGCCAGCAGTTTTAGCGGGGGTGCGGAGTCCCAGTACTTC
cdr3_aa: CASSFSGGAESQYF

clone_size: .
j_call: TRBJ1-6
v_call: TRBV28
d_call: TRBD1
cdr3_nt: TGTGCCAGCAGTGGGGGACAGGGAAATTCACCCCTCCACTTT
cdr3_aa: CASSGGQGNSPLHF

clone_size: .
j_call: TRBJ2-2
v_call: TRBV11-3
d_call: TRBD1
cdr3_nt: TGTGCCAGCAGCTTGAGGACAGGGATAACCGGGGAGCTGTTTTTT
cdr3_aa: CASSLRTGITGELFF

clone_size: .
j_call: TRBJ1-5
v_call: TRBV6-5
d_call: TRBD1
cdr3_nt: TGTGCCAGCAGACGGGACAGGGGGCTGAATCAGCCCCAGCATTTT
cdr3_aa: CASRRDRGLNQPQHF

clone_size: .
j_call: TRBJ2-7
v_call: TRBV14
d_call: .
cdr3_nt: TGTGCCAGCAGCCGGGGAACTACAGGAGCCTACGAGCAGTACTTC
cdr3_aa: CASSRGTTGAYEQYF

clone_size: few
j_call: TRBJ1-6
v_call: TRBV27
d_call: TRBD1
cdr3_nt: TGTGCCAGCAGCCGGGGGAGCCAGGGGGTATCTATTGGTTCACCCCTCCACTTT
cdr3_aa: CASSRGSQGVSIGSPLHF

clone_size: .
j_call: TRBJ2-1
v_call: TRBV11-3
d_call: .
cdr3_nt: TGTGCCAGCAGCTTTGGCGGTCATGAGCAGTTCTTC
cdr3_aa: CASSFGGHEQFF

clone_size: .
j_call: TRBJ1-6
v_call: TRBV4-3
d_call: .
cdr3_nt: TGCGCCAGCAGCCAAGACCGGGGGTCACCCCTCCACTTT
cdr3_aa: CASSQDRGSPLHF

clone_size: .
j_call: TRBJ2-2
v_call: TRBV29-1
d_call: .
cdr3_nt: TGCAGCACGAGGGCGAACACCGGGGAGCTGTTTTTT
cdr3_aa: CSTRANTGELFF

clone_size: .
j_call: TRBJ2-7
v_call: TRBV19
d_call: TRBD1
cdr3_nt: TGTGCCAGTAGTCCTGGGACAGGGACCTCCTACGAGCAGTACTTC
cdr3_aa: CASSPGTGTSYEQYF

clone_size: few
j_call: TRBJ2-7
v_call: TRBV6-6
d_call: .
cdr3_nt: TGTGCCAGCAGGGATACTAGGAACGAGCAGTACTTC
cdr3_aa: CASRDTRNEQYF